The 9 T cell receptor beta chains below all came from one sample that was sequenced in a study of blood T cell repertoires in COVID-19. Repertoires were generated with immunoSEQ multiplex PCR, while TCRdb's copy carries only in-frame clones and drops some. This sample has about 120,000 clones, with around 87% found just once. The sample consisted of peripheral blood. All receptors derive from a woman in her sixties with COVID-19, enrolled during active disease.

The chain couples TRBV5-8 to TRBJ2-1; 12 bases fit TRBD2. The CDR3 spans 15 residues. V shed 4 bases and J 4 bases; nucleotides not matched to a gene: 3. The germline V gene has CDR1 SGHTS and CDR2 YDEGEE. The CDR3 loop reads CASSLGLAGYNEQFF. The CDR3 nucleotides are TGTGCCAGCAGCCTCGGACTAGCGGGATACAATGAGCAGTTCTTC.

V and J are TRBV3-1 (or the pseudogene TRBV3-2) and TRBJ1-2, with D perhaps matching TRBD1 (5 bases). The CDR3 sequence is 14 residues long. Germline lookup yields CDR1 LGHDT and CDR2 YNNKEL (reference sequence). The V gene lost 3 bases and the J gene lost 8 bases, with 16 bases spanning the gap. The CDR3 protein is CASSHLGGEDGYTF. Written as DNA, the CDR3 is TGTGCCAGCAGCCACTTAGGAGGGGAGGACGGCTACACCTTC.

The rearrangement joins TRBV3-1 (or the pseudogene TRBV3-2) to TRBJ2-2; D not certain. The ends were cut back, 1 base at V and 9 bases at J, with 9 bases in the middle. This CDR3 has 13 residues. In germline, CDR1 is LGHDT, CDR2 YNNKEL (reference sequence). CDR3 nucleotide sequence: TGTGCCAGCAGCCAAGCCACTCCGAGGGAGCTGTTTTTT. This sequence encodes CASSQATPRELFF.

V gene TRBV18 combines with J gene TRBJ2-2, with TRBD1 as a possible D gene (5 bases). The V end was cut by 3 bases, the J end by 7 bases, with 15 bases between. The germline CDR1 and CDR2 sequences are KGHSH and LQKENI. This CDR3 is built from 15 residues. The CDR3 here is CASSPDRRSVGELFF. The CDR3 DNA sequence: TGTGCCAGCTCACCCGACAGACGATCCGTCGGGGAGCTGTTTTTT.

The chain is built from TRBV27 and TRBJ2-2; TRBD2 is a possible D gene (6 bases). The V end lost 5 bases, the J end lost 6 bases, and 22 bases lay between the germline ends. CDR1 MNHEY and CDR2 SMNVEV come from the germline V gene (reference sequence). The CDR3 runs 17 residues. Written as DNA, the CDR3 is TGTGCCAGCAGTCCTCCCCGGGGGATGGGGTTCGCCGGGGAGCTGTTTTTT. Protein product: CASSPPRGMGFAGELFF.

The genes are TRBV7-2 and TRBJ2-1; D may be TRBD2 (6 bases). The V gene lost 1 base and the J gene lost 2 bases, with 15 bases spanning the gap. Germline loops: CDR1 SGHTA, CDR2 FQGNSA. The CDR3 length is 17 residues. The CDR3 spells CASSLVTRGSAYNEQFF. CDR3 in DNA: TGTGCCAGCAGCTTAGTAACCCGGGGGTCAGCCTACAATGAGCAGTTCTTC.

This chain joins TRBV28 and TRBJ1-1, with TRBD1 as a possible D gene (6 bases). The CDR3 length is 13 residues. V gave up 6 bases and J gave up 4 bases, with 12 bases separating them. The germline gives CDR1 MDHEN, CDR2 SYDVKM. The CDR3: CASSPGQLTEAFF. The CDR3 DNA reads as TGTGCCAGCAGCCCCGGACAGCTCACTGAAGCTTTCTTT.

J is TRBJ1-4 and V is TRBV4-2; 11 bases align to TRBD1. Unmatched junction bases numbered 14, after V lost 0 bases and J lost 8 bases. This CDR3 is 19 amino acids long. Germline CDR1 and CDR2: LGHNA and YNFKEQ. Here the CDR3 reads CASSQDQNSWTGGKEKLFF. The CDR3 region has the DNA TGTGCCAGCAGCCAAGATCAAAATAGTTGGACAGGGGGCAAAGAAAAACTGTTTTTT.

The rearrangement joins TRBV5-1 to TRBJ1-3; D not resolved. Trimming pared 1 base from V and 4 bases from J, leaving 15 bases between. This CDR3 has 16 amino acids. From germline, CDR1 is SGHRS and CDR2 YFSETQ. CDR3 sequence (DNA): TGCGCCAGCAGCTTGTCAGGATCCGGAACCGGAAACACCATATATTTT. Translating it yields CASSLSGSGTGNTIYF.